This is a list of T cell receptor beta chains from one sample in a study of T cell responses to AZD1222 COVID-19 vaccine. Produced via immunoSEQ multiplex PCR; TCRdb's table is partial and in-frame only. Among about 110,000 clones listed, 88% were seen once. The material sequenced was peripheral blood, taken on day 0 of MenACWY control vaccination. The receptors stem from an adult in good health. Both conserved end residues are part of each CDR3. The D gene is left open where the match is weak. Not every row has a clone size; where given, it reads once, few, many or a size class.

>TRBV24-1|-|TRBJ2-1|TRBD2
CATSARRLADNEQFF
TGTGCCACCAGTGCCCGGAGACTAGCGGACAATGAGCAGTTCTTC
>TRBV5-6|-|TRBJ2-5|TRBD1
CASSLQGARETQYF
TGTGCCAGCAGCTTACAGGGGGCCCGGGAGACCCAGTACTTC
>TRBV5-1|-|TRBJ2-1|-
CASSGASSYNEQFF
TGCGCCAGCAGTGGCGCTAGCTCCTACAATGAGCAGTTCTTC
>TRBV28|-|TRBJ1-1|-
CASSLRGTENTEAFF
TGTGCCAGCAGTTTGCGGGGTACCGAGAACACTGAAGCTTTCTTT
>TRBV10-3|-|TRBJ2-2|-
CAISVPGSTNTGELFF
TGTGCCATCAGTGTTCCTGGCAGCACGAACACCGGGGAGCTGTTTTTT
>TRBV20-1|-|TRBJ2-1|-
CSAKNNEQFF
TGCAGTGCCAAGAACAATGAGCAGTTCTTC
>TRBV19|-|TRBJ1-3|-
CASSTTWWGLPGDTIYF
TGTGCCAGTAGTACTACCTGGTGGGGACTCCCTGGAGACACCATATATTTT
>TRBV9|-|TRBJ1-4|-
CASSVAPGAEEKLFF
TGTGCCAGCAGCGTAGCTCCGGGGGCCGAGGAAAAACTGTTTTTT
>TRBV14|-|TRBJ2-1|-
CASSRVGRDNEQFF
TGTGCCAGCAGCCGGGTAGGCCGCGACAATGAGCAGTTCTTC
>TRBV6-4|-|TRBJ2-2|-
CASSEEVTGELFF
TGTGCCAGCAGTGAAGAGGTCACCGGGGAGCTGTTTTTT
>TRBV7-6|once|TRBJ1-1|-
CASSLGDPGTTNTEAFF
TGTGCCAGCAGCTTAGGAGACCCGGGGACAACGAACACTGAAGCTTTCTTT
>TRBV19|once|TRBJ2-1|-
CASSPRPGEAEQFF
TGTGCCAGTAGTCCAAGGCCTGGGGAGGCTGAGCAGTTCTTC
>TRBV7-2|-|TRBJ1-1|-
CASSLERQLNTEAFF
TGTGCCAGCAGCTTAGAACGTCAACTGAACACTGAAGCTTTCTTT
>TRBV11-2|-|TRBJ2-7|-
CASSLGRGAPYEQYF
TGTGCCAGCAGCTTGGGTAGGGGGGCGCCCTACGAGCAGTACTTC
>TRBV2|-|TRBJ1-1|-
CASREGLLQSEAFF
TGTGCCAGCAGAGAGGGCCTTCTACAGAGTGAAGCTTTCTTT
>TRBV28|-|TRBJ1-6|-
CASSLAGAFYNSPLHF
TGTGCCAGCAGTTTAGCAGGAGCCTTTTATAATTCACCCCTCCACTTT
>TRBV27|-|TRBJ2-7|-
CASRLYPTGRGPDEQYF
TGTGCCAGCAGACTCTACCCCACCGGACGGGGGCCAGACGAGCAGTACTTC
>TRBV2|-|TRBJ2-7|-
CASSGQGFEDEQYF
TGTGCCAGCAGCGGTCAGGGTTTTGAGGACGAGCAGTACTTC
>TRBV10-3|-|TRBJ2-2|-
CAIHGTEANTGELFF
TGTGCCATCCACGGGACGGAAGCGAACACCGGGGAGCTGTTTTTT
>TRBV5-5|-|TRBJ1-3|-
CASSISGNTIYF
TGTGCCAGCAGCATCTCTGGAAACACCATATATTTT
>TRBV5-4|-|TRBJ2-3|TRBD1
CASSLEGQGTQYF
TGTGCCAGCAGCTTGGAGGGACAGGGTACGCAGTATTTT
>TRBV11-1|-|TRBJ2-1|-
CASSLRGDEQFF
TGTGCCAGCAGCTTAAGGGGGGATGAGCAGTTCTTC
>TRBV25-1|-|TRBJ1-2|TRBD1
CASSISGTGANYGYTF
TGTGCCAGCAGTATTTCCGGGACAGGAGCTAACTATGGCTACACCTTC
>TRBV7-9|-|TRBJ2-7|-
CASSLGFYEQYF
TGTGCCAGCAGCTTAGGGTTTTACGAGCAGTACTTC
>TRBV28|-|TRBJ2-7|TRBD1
CASSLGDRGMQYF
TGTGCCAGCAGTTTAGGGGACAGAGGTATGCAGTACTTC
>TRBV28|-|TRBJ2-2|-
CASSYPGTNTGELFF
TGTGCCAGCAGTTACCCGGGAACAAACACCGGGGAGCTGTTTTTT
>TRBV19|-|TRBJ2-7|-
CASSIFPGENYEQYF
TGTGCCAGTAGTATATTCCCGGGTGAGAACTACGAGCAGTACTTC
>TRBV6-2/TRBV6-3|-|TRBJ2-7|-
CASSYSPFRGAKLDYEQYF
TGTGCCAGCAGTTACTCCCCGTTTCGGGGGGCCAAACTAGACTACGAGCAGTACTTC
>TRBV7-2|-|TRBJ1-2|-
CASSPRQHGLYGYTF
TGTGCCAGCAGCCCCAGACAGCACGGGTTATATGGCTACACCTTC
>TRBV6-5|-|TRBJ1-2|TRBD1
CASRRDSSFGYTF
TGTGCCAGCAGAAGGGACAGTAGTTTTGGCTACACCTTC
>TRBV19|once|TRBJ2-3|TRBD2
CASSIQGLADFGTDTQYF
TGTGCCAGTAGTATCCAGGGACTAGCGGACTTCGGCACAGATACGCAGTATTTT
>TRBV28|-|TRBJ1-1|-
CASSSRPARGNTEAFF
TGTGCCAGCAGTTCCCGTCCCGCCAGGGGGAACACTGAAGCTTTCTTT
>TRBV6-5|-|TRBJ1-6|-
CASSYSMLSPLHF
TGTGCCAGCAGTTACTCGATGCTTTCACCCCTCCACTTT
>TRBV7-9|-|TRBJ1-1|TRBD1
CASSHPRQGPNTEAFF
TGTGCCAGCAGCCACCCCAGACAGGGTCCGAACACTGAAGCTTTCTTT
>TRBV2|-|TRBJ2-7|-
CASSGMGRLLYEQYF
TGTGCCAGCAGTGGTATGGGGCGCCTGTTGTACGAGCAGTACTTC
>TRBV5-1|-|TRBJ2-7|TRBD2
CASSLNTGLAETYEQYF
TGCGCCAGCAGCCTCAACACGGGACTAGCGGAGACCTACGAGCAGTACTTC
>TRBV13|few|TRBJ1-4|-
CASSLHTSGRKLFF
TGTGCCAGCAGCCTACATACCAGCGGAAGAAAACTGTTTTTT
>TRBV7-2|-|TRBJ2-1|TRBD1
CASSFIPGQGVNEQFF
TGTGCCAGCAGCTTTATACCGGGACAGGGGGTCAATGAGCAGTTCTTC
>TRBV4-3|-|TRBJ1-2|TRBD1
CASRRQGDSSYTF
TGCGCCAGCCGACGACAGGGGGACTCGAGCTACACCTTC
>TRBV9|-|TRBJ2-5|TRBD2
CASSTGHERGGGETQYF
TGTGCCAGCAGCACCGGCCACGAACGGGGGGGTGGAGAGACCCAGTACTTC
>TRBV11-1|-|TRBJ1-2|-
CASSLVGGSGSGGYTF
TGTGCCAGCAGCTTGGTAGGGGGTTCCGGATCGGGAGGCTACACCTTC
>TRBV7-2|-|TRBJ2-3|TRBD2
CASSLGSAGGQDTQYF
TGTGCCAGCAGCTTAGGGTCGGCGGGGGGGCAAGATACGCAGTATTTT
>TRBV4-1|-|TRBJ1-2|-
CASSLSPWGGYTF
TGCGCCAGCAGCCTATCCCCTTGGGGGGGCTACACCTTC
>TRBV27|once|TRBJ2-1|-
CASSLGGFYNEQFF
TGTGCCAGCAGTTTAGGGGGATTCTACAATGAGCAGTTCTTC
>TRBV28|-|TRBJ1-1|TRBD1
CASSDRDRRNTEAFF
TGTGCCAGCAGTGACCGGGACAGACGGAACACTGAAGCTTTCTTT
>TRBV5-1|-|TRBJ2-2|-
CASSYLDGVNTGELFF
TGCGCCAGCAGCTATCTGGACGGAGTCAACACCGGGGAGCTGTTTTTT
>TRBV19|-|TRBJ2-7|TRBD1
CASSPGQGPYEQYF
TGTGCCAGTAGCCCGGGACAGGGTCCCTACGAGCAGTACTTC
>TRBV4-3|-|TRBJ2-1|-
CASSQEPSRDPFEQFF
TGCGCCAGCAGCCAAGAACCTAGCCGGGACCCCTTTGAGCAGTTCTTC
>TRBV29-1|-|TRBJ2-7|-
CNQGYEQYF
TGCAACCAGGGGTACGAGCAGTACTTC
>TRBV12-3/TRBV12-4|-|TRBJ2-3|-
CASSVPSDTQYF
TGTGCCAGCAGTGTCCCTTCAGATACGCAGTATTTT
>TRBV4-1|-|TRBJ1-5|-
CASSLRGLNQPQHF
TGCGCCAGCAGCCTCCGGGGCCTTAATCAGCCCCAGCATTTT
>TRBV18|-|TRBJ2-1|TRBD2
CASSPYTSGTTLSYYNEQFF
TGTGCCAGCTCACCCTACACTAGCGGGACAACCCTGTCGTATTACAATGAGCAGTTCTTC
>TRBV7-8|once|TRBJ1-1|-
CASTTRTATSKGTEAFF
TGTGCCAGCACCACGCGGACAGCGACTAGCAAGGGAACTGAAGCTTTCTTT
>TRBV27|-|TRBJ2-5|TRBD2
CATSGTSGTETQYF
TGTGCCACCTCGGGGACTAGCGGTACAGAGACCCAGTACTTC
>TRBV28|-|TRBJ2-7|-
CASSPIPTPYEQYF
TGTGCCAGCAGCCCTATTCCCACTCCCTACGAGCAGTACTTC